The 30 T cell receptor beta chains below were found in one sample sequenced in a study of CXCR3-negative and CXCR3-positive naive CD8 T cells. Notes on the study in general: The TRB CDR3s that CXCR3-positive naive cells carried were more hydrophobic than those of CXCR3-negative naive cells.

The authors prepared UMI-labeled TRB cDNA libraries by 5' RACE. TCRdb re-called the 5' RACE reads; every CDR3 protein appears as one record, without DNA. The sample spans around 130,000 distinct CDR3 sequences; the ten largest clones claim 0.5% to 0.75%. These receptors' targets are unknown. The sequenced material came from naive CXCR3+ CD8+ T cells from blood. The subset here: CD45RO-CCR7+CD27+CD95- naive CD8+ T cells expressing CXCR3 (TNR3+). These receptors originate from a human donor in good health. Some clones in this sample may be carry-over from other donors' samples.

The CDR3 is CASSLRFDEKFF. The chain has TRBV7-9 and TRBJ2-1. CDR3 length: 12 amino acids. CDR1 and CDR2 (germline): SEHNR, FQNEAQ (reference sequence).

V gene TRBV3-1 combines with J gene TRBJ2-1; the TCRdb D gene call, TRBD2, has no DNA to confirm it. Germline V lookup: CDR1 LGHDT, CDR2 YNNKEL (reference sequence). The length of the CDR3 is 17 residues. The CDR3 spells CASSQDLQAGGDDEQFF.

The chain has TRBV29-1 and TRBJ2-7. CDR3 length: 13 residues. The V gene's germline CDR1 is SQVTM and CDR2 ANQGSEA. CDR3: CSVEEAFNYEQYF.

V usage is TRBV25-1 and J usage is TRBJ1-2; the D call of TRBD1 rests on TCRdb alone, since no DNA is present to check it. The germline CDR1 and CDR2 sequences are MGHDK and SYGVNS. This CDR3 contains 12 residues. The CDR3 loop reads CASSAGTGSYTF.

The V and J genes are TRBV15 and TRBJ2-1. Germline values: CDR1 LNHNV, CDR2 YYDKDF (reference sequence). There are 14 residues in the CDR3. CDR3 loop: CATSLTVTMNEQFF. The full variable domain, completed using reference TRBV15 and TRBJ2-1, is DAMVIQNPRYQVTQFGKPVTLSCSQTLNHNVMYWYQQKSSQAPKLLFHYYDKDFNNEADTPDNFQSRRPNTSFCFLDIRSPGLGDTAMYLCATSLTVTMNEQFFGPGTRLTVL.

The CDR3: CASSQGEATNEKLFF. V gene TRBV4-1 combines with J gene TRBJ1-4. The CDR3 length is 15 residues. The germline V gene has CDR1 MGHRA and CDR2 YSYEKL.

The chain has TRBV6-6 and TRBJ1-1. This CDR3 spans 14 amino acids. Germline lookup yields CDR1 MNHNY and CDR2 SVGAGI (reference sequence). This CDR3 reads CASGDLEGDTEAFF.

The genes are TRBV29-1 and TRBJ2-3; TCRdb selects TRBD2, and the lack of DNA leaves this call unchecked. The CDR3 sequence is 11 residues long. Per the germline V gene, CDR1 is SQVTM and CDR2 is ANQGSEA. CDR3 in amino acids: CSLGALGTQYF.

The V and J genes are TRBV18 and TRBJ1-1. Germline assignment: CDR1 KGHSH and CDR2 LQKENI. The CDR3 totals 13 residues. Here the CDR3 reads CASSPPDDTEAFF. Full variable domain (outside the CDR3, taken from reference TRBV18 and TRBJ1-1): NAGVMQNPRHLVRRRGQEARLRCSPMKGHSHVYWYRQLPEEGLKFMVYLQKENIIDESGMPKERFSAEFPKEGPSILRIQQVVRGDSAAYFCASSPPDDTEAFFGQGTRLTVV.

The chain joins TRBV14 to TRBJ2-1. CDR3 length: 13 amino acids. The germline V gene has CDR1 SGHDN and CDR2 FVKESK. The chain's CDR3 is CASSQGGHNEQFF. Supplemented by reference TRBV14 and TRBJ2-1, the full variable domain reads EAGVTQFPSHSVIEKGQTVTLRCDPISGHDNLYWYRRVMGKEIKFLLHFVKESKQDESGMPNNRFLAERTGGTYSTLKVQPAELEDSGVYFCASSQGGHNEQFFGPGTRLTVL.

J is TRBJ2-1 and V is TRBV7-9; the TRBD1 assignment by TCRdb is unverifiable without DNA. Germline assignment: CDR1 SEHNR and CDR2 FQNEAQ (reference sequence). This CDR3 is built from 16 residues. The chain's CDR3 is CASRPPGGQAYNEQFF.

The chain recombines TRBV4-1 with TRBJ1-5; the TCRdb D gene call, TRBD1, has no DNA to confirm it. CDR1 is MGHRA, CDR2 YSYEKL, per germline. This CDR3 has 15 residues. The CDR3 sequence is CASSPRTGMHQPQHF.

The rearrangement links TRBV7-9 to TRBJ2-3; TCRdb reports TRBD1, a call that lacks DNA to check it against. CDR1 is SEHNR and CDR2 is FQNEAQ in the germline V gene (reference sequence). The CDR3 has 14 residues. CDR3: CASSLDRAPDTQYF.

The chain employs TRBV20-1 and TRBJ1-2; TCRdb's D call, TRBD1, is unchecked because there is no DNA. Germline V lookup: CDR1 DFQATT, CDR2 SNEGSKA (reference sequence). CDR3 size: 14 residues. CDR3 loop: CSASVNRGANGYTF.

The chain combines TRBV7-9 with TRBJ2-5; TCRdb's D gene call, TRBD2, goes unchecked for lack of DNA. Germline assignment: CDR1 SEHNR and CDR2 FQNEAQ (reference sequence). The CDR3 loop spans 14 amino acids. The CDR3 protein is CASSPSEAGVMQYF.

CDR3 amino acids: CATRTGGNSGEQYF. The chain couples TRBV15 to TRBJ2-7; as DNA is missing, the TRBD1 call by TCRdb cannot be tested. CDR1 and CDR2 from the germline V gene are LNHNV and YYDKDF (reference sequence). The CDR3 consists of 14 residues.

The chain's CDR3 is CASRPGVRFYEQYF. This chain uses TRBV28 with TRBJ2-7; checking the TCRdb D call of TRBD1 is not possible without DNA. Germline V gene data show CDR1 as MDHEN and CDR2 as SYDVKM. This CDR3 is built from 14 residues.

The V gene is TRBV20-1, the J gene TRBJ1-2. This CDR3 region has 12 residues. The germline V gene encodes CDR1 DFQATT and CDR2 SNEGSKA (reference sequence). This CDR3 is CSARDRAYGYTF.

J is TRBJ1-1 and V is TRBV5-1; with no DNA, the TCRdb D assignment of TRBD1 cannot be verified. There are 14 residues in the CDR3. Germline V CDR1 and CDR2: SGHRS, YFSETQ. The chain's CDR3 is CASSPDTTYTEAFF.

The CDR3 loop reads CASSLEDGGPYNEQFF. The chain links TRBV7-9 to TRBJ2-1; TCRdb lists TRBD2, though no DNA is available to test this call. CDR1 is SEHNR, CDR2 FQNEAQ, per germline (reference sequence). This CDR3 is 16 amino acids long.

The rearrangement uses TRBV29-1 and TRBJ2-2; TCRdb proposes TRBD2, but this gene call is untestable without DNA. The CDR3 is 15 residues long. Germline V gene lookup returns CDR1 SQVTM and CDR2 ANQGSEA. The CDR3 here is CSVEGLAGVTGELFF.

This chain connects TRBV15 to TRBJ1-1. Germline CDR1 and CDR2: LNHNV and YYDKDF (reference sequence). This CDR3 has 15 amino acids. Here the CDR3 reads CATSRDGEGNTEAFF.

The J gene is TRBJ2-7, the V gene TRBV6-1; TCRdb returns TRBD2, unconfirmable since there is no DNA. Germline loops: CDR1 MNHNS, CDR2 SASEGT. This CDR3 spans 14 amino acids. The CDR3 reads CASSDIAASYEQYF.

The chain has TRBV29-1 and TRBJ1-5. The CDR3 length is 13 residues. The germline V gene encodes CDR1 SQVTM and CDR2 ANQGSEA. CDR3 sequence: CSVFAGGNQPQHF.

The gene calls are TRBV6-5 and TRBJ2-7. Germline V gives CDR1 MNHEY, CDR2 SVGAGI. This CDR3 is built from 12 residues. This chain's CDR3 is CASGSGVHEQYF.

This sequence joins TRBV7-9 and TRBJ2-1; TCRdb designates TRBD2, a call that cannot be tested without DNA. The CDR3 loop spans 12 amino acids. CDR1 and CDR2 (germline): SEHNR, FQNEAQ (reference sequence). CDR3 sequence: CASSLGLVRQFF.

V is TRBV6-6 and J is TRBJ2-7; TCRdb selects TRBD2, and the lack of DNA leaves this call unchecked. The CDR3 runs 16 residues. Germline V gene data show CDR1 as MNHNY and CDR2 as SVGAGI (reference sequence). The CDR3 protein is CASSYVADRGSYEQYF.

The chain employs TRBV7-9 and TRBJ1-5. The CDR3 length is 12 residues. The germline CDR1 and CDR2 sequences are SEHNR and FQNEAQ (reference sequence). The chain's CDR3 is CASSLDNQPQHF.

The CDR3 loop is CASGLVQDPTEAFF. The chain employs TRBV12-5 and TRBJ1-1. There are 14 residues in the CDR3. Germline V gives CDR1 LGHNT, CDR2 FRNRAP.

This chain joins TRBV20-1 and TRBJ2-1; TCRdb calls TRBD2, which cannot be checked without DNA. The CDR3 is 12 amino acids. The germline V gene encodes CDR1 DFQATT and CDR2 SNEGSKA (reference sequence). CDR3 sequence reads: CSARLALNEQFF.